This T cell receptor (beta chain) emerged from a study of T cell clones after liver transplantation. Study-level background: Samples came from ITN030ST, which attempted immunosuppression withdrawal within 2 years of liver transplantation. Graft-donor-reactive sequences were compared with third-party-reactive TCRbeta sequences from pre-transplant mixed lymphocyte reactions.

Profiled with immunoSEQ multiplex PCR; TCRdb holds only in-frame clones, not every one. The table shows about 51,000 clones, with about 86% occurring only once. The table lists this clone with a few counts. Germline V lookup: CDR1 SNHLY, CDR2 FYNNEI. J gave up 2 bases and V 2 bases, and 4 bases lay outside the gene matches. This CDR3 has 15 amino acids. The chain is built from TRBV2 and TRBJ2-7; TRBD2 matches 9 bases. This specimen was CD8+ T cells from blood, taken 12 months after liver transplant. This clonotype originated in a human patient who received a liver transplant. Some T cells may possibly be graft donor cells. The CDR3 protein is CASSEFSSGTYEQYF. Here the CDR3 DNA reads TGTGCCAGCAGTGAATTTTCTAGCGGGACCTACGAGCAGTACTTC. The variable domain in full, completed from reference TRBV2 and TRBJ2-7, reads EPEVTQTPSHQVTQMGQEVILRCVPISNHLYFYWYRQILGQKVEFLVSFYNNEISEKSEIFDDQFSVERPDGSNFTLKIRSTKLEDSAMYFCASSEFSSGTYEQYFGPGTRLTVT.